Listed below are T cell receptor beta chains from one sample, sequenced in a study of T cell responses to AZD1222 COVID-19 vaccine. TCRdb's copy holds only in-frame clones and misses some; the assay was immunoSEQ multiplex PCR. The sample contains 150,000 to 200,000 clones, around 90% of which appear only once. The starting material was peripheral blood, obtained on day 0 of AZD1222 vaccination. The receptors here all came from an adult in good health. Each CDR3 is given with its conserved first and last residue. The D gene is left open where the match is weak. Not every row has a clone size; where given, it reads once, few, many or a size class.

CSASRPPPYEQYF TGCAGTGCTAGTCGGCCGCCCCCCTACGAGCAGTACTTC NA TRBJ2-7 TRBV20-1 NA 13
CATSGVPGERYNEQFF TGTGCCACCAGTGGGGTGCCGGGAGAGCGGTACAATGAGCAGTTCTTC NA TRBJ2-1 TRBV24-1 NA 16
CASSYRLSTDTQYF TGTGCCAGCAGTTACAGGCTGAGCACAGATACGCAGTATTTT NA TRBJ2-3 TRBV6-5 NA 14
CASSRTGNLDSPLHF TGTGCCAGCAGCCGGACAGGGAACTTAGATTCACCCCTCCACTTT NA TRBJ1-6 TRBV7-9 TRBD1 15
CAGNRDRVNYGYTF TGTGCCGGAAACCGGGACAGGGTGAACTATGGCTACACCTTC NA TRBJ1-2 TRBV30 TRBD1 14
CAISDSGTGGNEQYF TGTGCCATCAGTGATAGCGGGACAGGGGGGAACGAGCAGTACTTC NA TRBJ2-7 TRBV10-3 TRBD1 15
CASSLQTGTGAYNEQFF TGTGCCAGCAGCCTACAAACCGGGACAGGAGCGTACAATGAGCAGTTCTTC NA TRBJ2-1 TRBV2 TRBD1 17
CATSSPSGSSYEQYF TGTGCCACATCATCCCCGTCGGGGAGCTCCTACGAGCAGTACTTC NA TRBJ2-7 TRBV6-5 NA 15
CASSKTSGTGGETQYF TGTGCCAGCAGTAAGACTAGCGGGACCGGGGGGGAGACCCAGTACTTC NA TRBJ2-5 TRBV5-4 TRBD2 16
CASSLEPGKAYEQYF TGCGCCAGCAGCTTGGAGCCGGGTAAAGCCTACGAGCAGTACTTC once TRBJ2-7 TRBV5-1 NA 15
CASRASIGNTIYF TGTGCCAGCAGGGCGTCGATTGGAAACACCATATATTTT NA TRBJ1-3 TRBV7-2 NA 13
CASGTSGLNEQFF TGTGCCAGCGGGACTAGCGGACTCAATGAGCAGTTCTTC NA TRBJ2-1 TRBV7-2 TRBD2 13
CASSLAGGRGSGGYTF TGCGCCAGCAGCTTGGCCGGGGGCAGGGGGTCTGGAGGCTACACCTTC NA TRBJ1-2 TRBV5-1 TRBD1 16
CATSSRRDMLNQPQHF TGTGCCACCAGCAGCCGCCGGGACATGTTAAATCAGCCCCAGCATTTT NA TRBJ1-5 TRBV15 NA 16
CASSMGPAGNTIYF TGTGCCAGTAGTATGGGGCCAGCTGGAAACACCATATATTTT NA TRBJ1-3 TRBV19 NA 14
CASNPGRRNQPQHF TGTGCCAGTAACCCTGGAAGGAGGAATCAGCCCCAGCATTTT NA TRBJ1-5 TRBV19 NA 14